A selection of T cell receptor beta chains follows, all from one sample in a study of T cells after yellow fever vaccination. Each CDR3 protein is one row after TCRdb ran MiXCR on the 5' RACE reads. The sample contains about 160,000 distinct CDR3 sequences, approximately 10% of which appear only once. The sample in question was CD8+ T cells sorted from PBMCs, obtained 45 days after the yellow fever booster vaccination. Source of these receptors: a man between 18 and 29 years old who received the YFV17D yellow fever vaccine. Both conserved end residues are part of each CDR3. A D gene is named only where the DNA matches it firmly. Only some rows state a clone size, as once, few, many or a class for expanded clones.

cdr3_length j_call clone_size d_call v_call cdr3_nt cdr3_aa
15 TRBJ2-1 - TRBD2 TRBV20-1 TGCAGTGCTAGAGGGACTAGCGGGTCCTACAATGAGCAGTTCTTC CSARGTSGSYNEQFF
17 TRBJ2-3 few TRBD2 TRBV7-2 TGTGCCAGCAGCTCGCCACTAGCGGGGGGGCTTGAGGATACGCAGTATTTT CASSSPLAGGLEDTQYF
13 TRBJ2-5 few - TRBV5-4 TGTGCCAGCAGCTTGGAGGAGACGGAGACCCAGTACTTC CASSLEETETQYF
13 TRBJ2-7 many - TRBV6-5 TGTGCCAGCAGTTTCACCGGGGCCTACGAGCAGTACTTC CASSFTGAYEQYF
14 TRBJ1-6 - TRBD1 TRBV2 TGTGCCAGCAGATGGACAGGGGAGGGTTCACCCCTCCACTTT CASRWTGEGSPLHF
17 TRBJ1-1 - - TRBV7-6 TGTGCCAGCAGCCCATTCCGGGAGACAGGCGGTCACACTGAAGCTTTCTTT CASSPFRETGGHTEAFF
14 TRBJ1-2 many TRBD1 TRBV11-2 TGTGCCAGCAGCCCCATGGGACAGAACTATGGCTACACCTTC CASSPMGQNYGYTF
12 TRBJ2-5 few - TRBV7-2 TGTGCCAGCAGCTCCAGAAGGGAGACCCAGTACTTC CASSSRRETQYF
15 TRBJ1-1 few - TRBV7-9 TGTGCCAGCAGCTTAGTTCTGGGGCCGAACACTGAAGCTTTCTTT CASSLVLGPNTEAFF
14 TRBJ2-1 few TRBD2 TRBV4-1 TGCGCCAGCAGCCAACCCGGACTAGTGGATGAGCAGTTCTTC CASSQPGLVDEQFF
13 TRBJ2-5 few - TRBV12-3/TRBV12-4 TGTGCCAGCAGTTTTAGCGGCCAAGAGACCCAGTACTTC CASSFSGQETQYF
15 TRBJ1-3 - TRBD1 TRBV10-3 TGTGCCACCGTAGCGGACAGGGATCAAGGAAACACCATATATTTT CATVADRDQGNTIYF
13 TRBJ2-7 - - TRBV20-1 TGCAGTGCTACTGACAGCAGCTCCTACGAGCAGTACTTC CSATDSSSYEQYF
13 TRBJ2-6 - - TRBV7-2 TGTGCCGCCTCTGGGAGGAGGGCCAACGTCCTGACTTTC CAASGRRANVLTF
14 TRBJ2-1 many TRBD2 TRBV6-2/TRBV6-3 TGTGCCAGCAGTACGGGGGGGTCCTACAATGAGCAGTTCTTC CASSTGGSYNEQFF
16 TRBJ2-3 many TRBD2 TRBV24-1 TGTGCCACCAGTGATTGGACTAGCGGGGACACAGATACGCAGTATTTT CATSDWTSGDTDTQYF
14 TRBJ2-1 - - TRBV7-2 TGTGCCAACACGCTCCCCGCTTTCCACAATGAGCAGTTCTTC CANTLPAFHNEQFF
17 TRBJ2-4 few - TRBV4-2 TGTGCCAGCAGCCCGCTCGGGGATTCCCAGAGAAAAAACATTCAGTACTTC CASSPLGDSQRKNIQYF
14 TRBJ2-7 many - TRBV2 TGTGCCAGCAGTGTCCCACGGGGGCCCTACGAGCAGTACTTC CASSVPRGPYEQYF
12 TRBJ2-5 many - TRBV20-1 TGCAGTGCTAGAGACGAGGGGAAGACCCAGTACTTC CSARDEGKTQYF